The rows below give T cell receptor beta chains drawn from one sample of a study of shared clonotypes between healthy human individuals. Sequenced by immunoSEQ multiplex PCR; TCRdb stores in-frame clones only, minus some. The sample yields about half a million clones, roughly 80% seen once. Sequencing input: PBMCs. The receptors were gathered from a woman aged 40 to 50 in good health. Some clones in this sample may be carry-over from other donors' samples. Each CDR3 is given with its conserved first and last residue. The D gene is left open where the match is weak. Not all rows give a size; the values are once, few, many and, for expanded clones, a class.

17	TRBV18	TRBJ2-6	NA	TRBD1	CASSPGTGVSGANVLTF	TGTGCCAGCTCGCCCGGGACAGGGGTCTCTGGGGCCAACGTCCTGACTTTC
16	TRBV28	TRBJ2-7	NA	NA	CASSFGYREPTYEQYF	TGTGCCAGCAGTTTTGGGTACAGGGAACCCACCTACGAGCAGTACTTC
19	TRBV4-1	TRBJ2-1	NA	NA	CASSLTLGGGAGAQNEQFF	TGCGCCAGCAGCCTCACCCTGGGAGGGGGTGCGGGAGCCCAGAATGAGCAGTTCTTC
13	TRBV5-1	TRBJ2-7	NA	TRBD1	CASSQGQGFEQYF	TGCGCCAGCAGTCAGGGACAGGGGTTCGAGCAGTACTTC
17	TRBV7-2	TRBJ2-1	NA	TRBD2	CASSPPDYQRGGREQFF	TGTGCCAGCAGCCCGCCTGACTACCAGCGGGGGGGGCGGGAGCAGTTCTTC
16	TRBV4-2	TRBJ2-3	NA	NA	CASSARLVGGGDTQYF	TGTGCAAGCAGCGCCCGTCTAGTGGGAGGAGGAGATACGCAGTATTTT
14	TRBV4-2	TRBJ1-5	NA	NA	CASSLEGGNQPQHF	TGTGCCAGCAGCCTCGAGGGGGGCAATCAGCCCCAGCATTTT
15	TRBV19	TRBJ2-2	NA	TRBD1	CASSTDRGIAGELFF	TGTGCCAGTAGCACTGACAGGGGGATAGCCGGGGAGCTGTTTTTT
16	TRBV6-5	TRBJ1-1	NA	NA	CASSYSNYRDRPEAFF	TGTGCCAGCAGTTACTCTAACTACAGGGACCGCCCTGAAGCTTTCTTT
18	TRBV9	TRBJ2-7	once	TRBD2	CASSVAEATSGSSYEQYF	TGTGCCAGCAGCGTAGCTGAGGCGACTAGCGGGAGCTCCTACGAGCAGTACTTC
14	TRBV19	TRBJ2-1	once	NA	CASSRRTSYNEQFF	TGTGCCAGTAGTCGGAGAACCTCCTACAATGAGCAGTTCTTC
17	TRBV4-1	TRBJ2-7	once	NA	CASSQGRAGNPPYEQYF	TGCGCCAGCAGCCAAGGAAGGGCGGGGAACCCGCCCTACGAGCAGTACTTC
15	TRBV6-5	TRBJ1-3	few	NA	CASSKDRDSGNTIYF	TGTGCCAGCAGTAAGGACAGAGACTCTGGAAACACCATATATTTT
12	TRBV12-5	TRBJ2-7	NA	NA	CASGLDLHEQYF	TGTGCTAGTGGTTTGGACCTTCACGAGCAGTACTTC
15	TRBV7-2	TRBJ2-7	NA	NA	CASSINPGPSYEQYF	TGTGCCAGCAGCATAAATCCGGGACCCTCCTACGAGCAGTACTTC
11	TRBV29-1	TRBJ1-1	NA	NA	CSAKDPTEAFF	TGCAGCGCTAAGGACCCTACTGAAGCTTTCTTT
16	TRBV10-3	TRBJ1-1	many	NA	CAISPRAGSLDTEAFF	TGTGCCATCAGTCCCCGGGCGGGGAGTTTGGACACTGAAGCTTTCTTT
16	TRBV21-1	TRBJ2-1	many	NA	CASSRYGVGPYNEQFF	TGTGCCAGCAGCCGATATGGCGTGGGACCTTACAATGAGCAGTTCTTC
13	TRBV6-6	TRBJ2-2	NA	NA	CASTKTVTGELFF	TGTGCCAGCACCAAGACGGTAACCGGGGAGCTGTTTTTT
14	TRBV30	TRBJ2-3	NA	TRBD1	CAWSWGRGIGTQYF	TGTGCCTGGAGTTGGGGCAGGGGGATAGGTACGCAGTATTTT
13	TRBV7-3	TRBJ2-3	many	NA	CASSLTPGDTQYF	TGTGCCAGCAGCTTAACCCCCGGAGATACGCAGTATTTT
14	TRBV27	TRBJ2-7	NA	NA	CASSLRGIPYEQYF	TGTGCCAGCAGTTTACGCGGGATACCCTACGAGCAGTACTTC
12	TRBV6-1	TRBJ2-7	NA	TRBD1	CASRTGGHEQYF	TGTGCCAGCCGCACAGGGGGCCACGAGCAGTACTTC
12	TRBV29-1	TRBJ2-7	NA	NA	CSVEKSSYEQYF	TGCAGCGTTGAAAAGAGTTCCTACGAGCAGTACTTC
16	TRBV25-1	TRBJ2-7	NA	TRBD2	CASSEPGLAGVHGQYF	TGTGCCAGCAGTGAGCCGGGACTAGCGGGAGTACACGGGCAGTACTTC
17	TRBV15	TRBJ2-2	NA	TRBD2	CATSRDLLGRAPGELFF	TGTGCCACCAGCAGAGATCTATTAGGGAGGGCTCCCGGGGAGCTGTTTTTT
18	TRBV5-1	TRBJ2-2	NA	NA	CASSPSSASLLLTGELFF	TGCGCCAGCAGCCCCTCGTCCGCCAGCTTACTTTTGACCGGGGAGCTGTTTTTT
16	TRBV5-6	TRBJ1-2	NA	NA	CATAAGGPQRGYGYTF	TGTGCCACCGCTGCGGGGGGGCCTCAACGAGGCTATGGCTACACCTTC
12	TRBV28	TRBJ1-1	few	NA	CASSTVNTEAFF	TGTGCCAGCAGTACAGTGAACACTGAAGCTTTCTTT
11	TRBV5-1	TRBJ1-1	NA	NA	CASRDYSEAFF	TGTGCTAGCAGGGATTATTCTGAAGCTTTCTTT
13	TRBV7-8	TRBJ2-1	NA	NA	CASGGQLYNEQFF	TGTGCCAGCGGCGGACAGTTATACAATGAGCAGTTCTTC
13	TRBV27	TRBJ1-1	NA	TRBD1	CASRTGMNTEAFF	TGTGCCAGCAGGACAGGGATGAACACTGAAGCTTTCTTT
15	TRBV5-1	TRBJ2-7	NA	TRBD2	CASSLSSSGTHEQYF	TGCGCCAGCAGCTTGTCGTCTAGCGGGACCCACGAGCAGTACTTC
14	TRBV5-6	TRBJ2-7	NA	NA	CASSSGDPSYEQYF	TGTGCCAGCAGCTCAGGGGACCCGAGCTACGAGCAGTACTTC
15	TRBV6-4	TRBJ2-1	NA	TRBD2	CASSLAGEPYNEQFF	TGTGCCAGCAGCTTAGCGGGAGAACCATACAATGAGCAGTTCTTC